The T cell receptor beta chain described here comes from a study of blood T cells in healthy people across ages. General observations from the study: Researchers deemed the diversity estimates from one million T cells underestimates.

With V trimmed by 1 base and J by 5 bases, 4 bases remained unmatched. The CDR3 is made up of 15 amino acids. Germline V CDR1 and CDR2: LGHNA, YSLEER. PCR was performed a second time for 7 to 11 cycles using a sample-barcoded 5' primer and a J-beta primer mix. One entry per CDR3 protein, called by TCRdb with MiXCR from the 5' RACE reads. Of over 550,000 distinct CDR3 sequences listed, about 30% are singletons. In its sample, this clonotype was seen many times. What it recognizes is unknown. J is TRBJ2-1 and V is TRBV4-3, with TRBD1 identical over 8 bases. Sequencing input: blood. The clonotype originates from a woman of 80 years or more in good health. The CDR3 bases are TGCGCCAGCAGCCAAGTTGGGACAGGCGACAATGAGCAGTTCTTC. This translates into CASSQVGTGDNEQFF.